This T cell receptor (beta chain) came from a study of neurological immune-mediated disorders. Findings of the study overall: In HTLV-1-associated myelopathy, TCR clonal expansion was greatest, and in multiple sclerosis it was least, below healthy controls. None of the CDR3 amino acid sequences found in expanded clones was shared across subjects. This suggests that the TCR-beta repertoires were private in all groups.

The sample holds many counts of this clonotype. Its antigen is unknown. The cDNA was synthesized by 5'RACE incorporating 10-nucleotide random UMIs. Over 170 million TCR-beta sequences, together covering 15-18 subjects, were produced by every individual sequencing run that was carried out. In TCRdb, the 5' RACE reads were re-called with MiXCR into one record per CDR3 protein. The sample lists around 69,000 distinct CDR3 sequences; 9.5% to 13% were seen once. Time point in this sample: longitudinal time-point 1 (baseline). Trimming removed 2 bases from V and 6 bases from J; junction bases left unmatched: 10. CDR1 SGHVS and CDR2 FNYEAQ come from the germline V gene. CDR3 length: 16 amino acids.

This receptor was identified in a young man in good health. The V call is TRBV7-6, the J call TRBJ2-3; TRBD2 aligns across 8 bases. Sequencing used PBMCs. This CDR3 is CASSLRSGGLIDTQYF. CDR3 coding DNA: TGTGCCAGCAGCTTAAGGTCGGGAGGGCTAATTGATACGCAGTATTTT. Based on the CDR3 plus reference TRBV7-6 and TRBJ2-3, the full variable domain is GAGVSQSPRYKVTKRGQDVALRCDPISGHVSLYWYRQALGQGPEFLTYFNYEAQQDKSGLPNDRFSAERPEGSISTLTIQRTEQRDSAMYRCASSLRSGGLIDTQYFGPGTRLTVL.